The T cell receptor beta chain described here comes from a study of T cells in Graves' hyperthyroidism and ophthalmopathy. CDR3 length: 14 amino acids. The germline V gene has CDR1 SGHRS and CDR2 YFSETQ. V lost 2 bases and J lost 0, with 8 bases in between. The source material, RNA transcripts, was used to amplify TCR beta CDR3 regions. The primer set for the first-round RT-PCR of the TCR CDR3 was HTBI. One entry per CDR3 protein results from TCRdb running MiXCR on the multiplex PCR reads. Among fewer than 450,000 distinct CDR3 sequences listed, about a sixth were seen once. There are a few counts of this clonotype.

The sequenced material came from blood. The J gene is TRBJ1-2, the V gene TRBV5-1; no definite D call. The receptor comes from a young woman with Graves' hyperthyroidism that later progressed to Graves' ophthalmopathy. CDR3 amino acids: CASSLRAPNYGYTF. As DNA, the CDR3 is TGCGCCAGCAGCTTACGGGCCCCTAACTATGGCTACACCTTC.